One sample yielded the 12 T cell receptor beta chains listed below, sequenced in a study of glioma-infiltrating T cells. Using RNA template, CDR3s of TCR alpha and beta were amplified with iRepertoire arm-PCR. TCRdb re-called the multiplex PCR reads through MiXCR, storing one row per CDR3 protein. This table has under 200,000 distinct CDR3 sequences, 32% appearing once. Source material: glioma tissue, nonneoplastic brain tissue, or PBMCs (not recorded which). Source of these receptors: a human donor with low-grade glioma or glioblastoma, undergoing nonglioma brain surgery, or in good health (not recorded which).

At least ten counts were recorded for this clonotype. V usage is TRBV7-2 and J usage is TRBJ1-5; TRBD1 matches at 9 bases. Germline V CDR1 and CDR2: SGHTA, FQGNSA. J was trimmed by 3 bases and V by 5 bases; bases with no gene match: 5. CDR3 length: 15 residues. As DNA, the CDR3 is TGTGCCAGCAGCCCCAGGACAGGGGACAATCAGCCCCAGCATTTT. It codes for CASSPRTGDNQPQHF.

This clonotype occurred many times. This chain joins TRBV3-1 and TRBJ1-6; D not certain. Trimming removed 2 bases from V and 7 bases from J, with 12 bases in between. This CDR3 region has 15 residues. The germline gives CDR1 LGHDT, CDR2 YNNKEL (reference sequence). The CDR3 region is CASSQWQRPNSPLHF. The CDR3 DNA sequence: TGTGCCAGCAGCCAATGGCAGAGACCGAATTCACCCCTCCACTTT.

The rearrangement links TRBV5-4 to TRBJ2-5; 13 bases fit TRBD2. CDR3 length: 16 residues. V gave up 0 bases and J gave up 5 bases; unmatched junction bases: 4. Looked up from germline, CDR1 is SGHNT and CDR2 is YYREEE (reference sequence). The CDR3 nucleotides are TGTGCCAGCAGCTTGGGACTAGCGGGAGGTAGTGAGACCCAGTACTTC. Its translation: CASSLGLAGGSETQYF.

This rearrangement joins TRBV4-1 to TRBJ2-6, with TRBD2 identical over 7 bases. Trimming cost V 4 bases and J 1 base; bases outside gene matches: 19. CDR3 length: 21 residues. The germline CDR1 and CDR2 sequences are MGHRA and YSYEKL. CDR3 protein: CASSPTSSLATLGSGANVLTF. CDR3 sequence (DNA): TGCGCCAGCAGCCCCACCTCATCACTAGCGACCTTGGGGTCTGGGGCCAACGTCCTGACTTTC.

The chain combines TRBV9 with TRBJ1-1; TRBD1 agrees at 7 bases. The CDR3 loop spans 16 amino acids. Unmatched junction bases numbered 13, after V lost 4 bases and J lost 4 bases. The germline V gene encodes CDR1 SGDLS and CDR2 YYNGEE. As DNA, the CDR3 is TGTGCCAGCAGCCCCCACGACAGGGTGTCAAGCACTGAAGCTTTCTTT. Amino acids: CASSPHDRVSSTEAFF.

There are many counts of this clonotype. The rearrangement uses TRBV6-1 and TRBJ1-2; D not resolved. The CDR3 extends over 13 amino acids. Trimming took 3 bases from V and 8 from J, leaving 13 bases between them. Germline lookup yields CDR1 MNHNS and CDR2 SASEGT. CDR3 protein: CASSEDLARGYTF. The CDR3 coding sequence is TGTGCCAGCAGTGAGGATTTGGCGCGAGGCTACACCTTC.

The table lists this clonotype with many counts. The CDR3: CASSQDVAGGPRDTQYF. The DNA of the CDR3 is TGTGCCAGCAGCCAAGATGTGGCGGGAGGGCCTAGAGATACGCAGTATTTT. The chain is built from TRBV4-2 and TRBJ2-3; 9 positions match TRBD2. This CDR3 contains 17 residues. The germline V gene has CDR1 LGHNA and CDR2 YNFKEQ. V lost 0 bases to trimming and J lost 5 bases; unmatched junction nucleotides: 9.

Worth noting for this clonotype: Compared with germline, one end of the junction differs, possibly owing to a read error. This chain connects TRBV7-2 to TRBJ2-2, with D possibly being TRBD2 (5 bases). The CDR3 consists of 13 residues. Germline CDR1 reads SGHTA; CDR2 reads FQGNSA. The CDR3 spells CASSLSVSGEPFF. CDR3 coding DNA: TGTGCCAGCAGCTTATCGGTCTCCGGGGAGCCGTTTTTT.

This clonotype has just a few counts. V is TRBV28 and J is TRBJ2-1, with 7 bases matching TRBD1. Germline CDR1 is MDHEN and CDR2 is SYDVKM. There are 15 residues in the CDR3. The V segment lost 3 bases and the J segment 7 bases; nucleotides outside the gene matches: 9. CDR3 bases: TGTGCCAGCAGTTTCTTAGAGGGGGCGAGGAATGAGCAGTTCTTC. This codes for CASSFLEGARNEQFF.

This clonotype appeared a few times. J is TRBJ2-2 and V is TRBV6-4, with D possibly matching TRBD2 (6 bases). Germline-derived CDR1 and CDR2 are MRHNA and SNTAGT. Deletions cut 5 bases from V and 0 bases from J, with 10 bases between. The CDR3 runs to 15 residues. The CDR3 region has the DNA TGTGCCAGCAGTCAGGCTAGCGCGAACACCGGGGAGCTGTTTTTT. This sequence encodes CASSQASANTGELFF.

At least ten counts were recorded for this clonotype. The rearrangement uses TRBV2 and TRBJ2-3; D remains ambiguous. The germline V gene encodes CDR1 SNHLY and CDR2 FYNNEI. This CDR3 is built from 14 residues. V gave up 7 bases and J gave up 6 bases, with 17 bases separating them. This CDR3 reads CASTRSLPADTQYF. CDR3 nucleotide sequence: TGTGCCAGCACCCGGTCCCTGCCCGCGGATACGCAGTATTTT.

This clonotype was detected many times. This rearrangement joins TRBV27 to TRBJ2-6, with 7 bases identical to TRBD1. This CDR3 is 18 amino acids long. With V trimmed by 3 bases and J by 6 bases, 14 bases remained unmatched. The V gene's germline CDR1 is MNHEY and CDR2 SMNVEV (reference sequence). The CDR3 is CASSFRPGGRTEANVLTF. DNA for the CDR3: TGTGCCAGCAGTTTCCGCCCAGGGGGTCGGACCGAGGCCAACGTCCTGACTTTC.